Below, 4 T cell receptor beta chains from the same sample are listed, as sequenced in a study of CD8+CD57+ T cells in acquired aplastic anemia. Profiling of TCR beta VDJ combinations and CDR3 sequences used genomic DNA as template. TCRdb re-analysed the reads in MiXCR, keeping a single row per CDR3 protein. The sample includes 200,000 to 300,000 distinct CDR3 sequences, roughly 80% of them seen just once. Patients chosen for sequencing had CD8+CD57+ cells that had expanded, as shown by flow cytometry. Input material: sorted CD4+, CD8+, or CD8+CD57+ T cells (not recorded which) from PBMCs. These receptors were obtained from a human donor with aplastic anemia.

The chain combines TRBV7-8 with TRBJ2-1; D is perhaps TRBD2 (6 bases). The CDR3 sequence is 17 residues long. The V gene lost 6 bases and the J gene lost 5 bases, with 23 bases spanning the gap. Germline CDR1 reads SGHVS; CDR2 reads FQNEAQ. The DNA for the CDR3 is TGTGCCAGCAGTCGCGGGGCCCGGGGCGGGCTCCACAATGAGCAGTTCTTC. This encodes CASSRGARGGLHNEQFF.

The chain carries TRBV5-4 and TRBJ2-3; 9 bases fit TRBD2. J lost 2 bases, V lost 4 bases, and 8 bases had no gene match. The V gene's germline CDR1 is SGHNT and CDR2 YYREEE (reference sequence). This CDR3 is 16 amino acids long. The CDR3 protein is CASSPEAGGFTDTQYF. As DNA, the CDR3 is TGTGCCAGCAGCCCGGAAGCGGGAGGTTTCACAGATACGCAGTATTTT.

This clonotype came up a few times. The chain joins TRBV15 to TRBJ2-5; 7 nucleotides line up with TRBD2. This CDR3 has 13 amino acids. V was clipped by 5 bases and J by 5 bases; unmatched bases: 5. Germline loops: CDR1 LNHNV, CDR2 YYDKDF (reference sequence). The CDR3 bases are TGTGCCACCAGCGTCTACGGGGGGGAGACCCAGTACTTC. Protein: CATSVYGGETQYF.

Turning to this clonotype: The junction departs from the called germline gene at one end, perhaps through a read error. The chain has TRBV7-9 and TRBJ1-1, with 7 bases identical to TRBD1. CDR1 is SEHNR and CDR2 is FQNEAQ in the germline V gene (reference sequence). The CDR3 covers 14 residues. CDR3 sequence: CASSAGTAAMTICF. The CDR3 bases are TGTGCCAGCAGCGCCGGGACAGCGGCTATGACAATCTGCTTT.